The 20 T cell receptor beta chains reported below all come from one sample, sequenced in a study of blood T cell repertoires in COVID-19. Assay: immunoSEQ multiplex PCR; the TCRdb copy retains only in-frame clones and omits some. The table shows 110,000 or so clones, with approximately 85% occurring only once. Sequencing was done on a sample of peripheral blood. All receptors derive from a woman aged 55 to 70 with COVID-19, enrolled during active disease.

The chain joins TRBV5-1 to TRBJ2-7; D is possibly TRBD1 (6 bases). CDR3 length: 14 amino acids. The V and J ends lost 2 bases and 4 bases respectively, with 13 bases between them. Germline V CDR1 and CDR2: SGHRS, YFSETQ. In DNA, the CDR3 is TGCGCCAGCAGCTTAAACAGGGCTGGGTACGAGCAGTACTTC. Translating gives CASSLNRAGYEQYF.

The chain recombines TRBV4-1 with TRBJ2-5; 8 positions match TRBD1. The length of the CDR3 is 15 residues. V was clipped by 2 bases and J by 2 bases; unmatched bases: 4. The germline CDR1 and CDR2 sequences are MGHRA and YSYEKL. CDR3 DNA sequence: TGCGCCAGCAGCCAATTGGGACAGGCGCAAGAGACCCAGTACTTC. As protein: CASSQLGQAQETQYF.

This chain connects TRBV6-1 to TRBJ1-2; D is undetermined. CDR1 is MNHNS and CDR2 is SASEGT in the germline V gene. V lost 3 bases and J lost 2, with 7 bases in between. The CDR3 spans 13 residues. Here the CDR3 reads CASSEGPNYGYTF. The CDR3 DNA sequence: TGTGCCAGCAGTGAGGGCCCAAACTATGGCTACACCTTC.

The chain has TRBV5-4 and TRBJ2-5, with 7 positions matching TRBD1. The CDR3 loop spans 16 amino acids. V gave up 4 bases and J gave up 0 bases; unmatched junction bases: 9. Germline lookup yields CDR1 SGHNT and CDR2 YYREEE (reference sequence). The DNA of the CDR3 is TGTGCCAGCAGCGGGATGACAGGGCCGTACCAAGAGACCCAGTACTTC. Translated, it gives CASSGMTGPYQETQYF.

This clone was observed once. V gene TRBV3-1 (or the pseudogene TRBV3-2) combines with J gene TRBJ2-3; D gene unclear. CDR1 and CDR2 (germline): LGHDT, YNNKEL (reference sequence). Trimming left V 0 bases short and J 0 bases short, with 4 bases between. This CDR3 is built from 14 residues. CDR3 loop: CASSQDFSTDTQYF. Here the CDR3 DNA reads TGTGCCAGCAGCCAAGACTTTAGCACAGATACGCAGTATTTT.

V gene TRBV12-3 or TRBV12-4 combines with J gene TRBJ1-5; 10 positions match TRBD1. V gave up 11 bases and J gave up 5 bases; unmatched junction bases: 3. The CDR3 sequence is 12 residues long. The CDR3 loop is CASGTGDQPQHF. The CDR3 DNA sequence: TGTGCCTCGGGGACAGGGGATCAGCCCCAGCATTTT.

This sequence joins TRBV9 and TRBJ1-2; D gene ambiguous. V was shortened by 0 bases and J by 3 bases, with 6 bases between the two germline ends. CDR3 length equals 13 residues. The germline V gene has CDR1 SGDLS and CDR2 YYNGEE. The CDR3, as DNA: TGTGCCAGCAGCGTAGAACAGTACTATGGCTACACCTTC. It specifies CASSVEQYYGYTF.

The rearrangement joins TRBV14 to TRBJ1-4; a possible D gene is TRBD1 (5 bases). The V end was cut by 4 bases, the J end by 0 bases, with 9 bases between. The germline gives CDR1 SGHDN, CDR2 FVKESK. This CDR3 is built from 15 residues. CDR3 sequence (DNA): TGTGCCAGCAGCCGAACGACAGCAACTAATGAAAAACTGTTTTTT. Protein sequence: CASSRTTATNEKLFF.

The chain couples TRBV24-1 to TRBJ2-5; 7 bases are a match to TRBD2. CDR3 size: 15 residues. The V gene's germline CDR1 is KGHDR and CDR2 SFDVKD. The V and J ends lost 4 bases and 5 bases, in that order; junction bases with no gene match: 9. CDR3 nucleotide sequence: TGTGCCACCAGTGACCCGCGGGGGACCGGGGAGACCCAGTACTTC. Encoded protein: CATSDPRGTGETQYF.

This clone was seen a handful of times. This chain connects TRBV28 to TRBJ1-1; D gene uncertain. V was shortened by 8 bases and J by 0 bases, with 10 bases between the two germline ends. CDR1 is MDHEN and CDR2 is SYDVKM in the germline V gene. This CDR3 comprises 13 residues. CDR3 residues: CASLGGVNTEAFF. The CDR3 nucleotides read TGTGCCAGCCTCGGCGGGGTGAACACTGAAGCTTTCTTT.

This clone was seen only once. The chain carries TRBV6-1 and TRBJ2-7, with TRBD1 as a possible D gene (6 bases). Trimming removed 6 bases at V and 3 bases at J, with 9 bases between. The CDR3 spans 12 residues. Germline lookup yields CDR1 MNHNS and CDR2 SASEGT. CDR3 nucleotides: TGTGCCAGCAGCCAACAGGGCTACGAGCAGTACTTC. Translation: CASSQQGYEQYF.

V usage is TRBV5-6 and J usage is TRBJ2-2; D is unclear. The CDR3 totals 13 residues. Trimming removed 1 base at V and 6 bases at J, with 7 bases between. CDR1 and CDR2 from the germline V gene are SGHDT and YYEEEE. The CDR3 sequence is CASSLLGAGELFF. The CDR3 DNA follows: TGTGCCAGCAGCTTGCTGGGCGCCGGGGAGCTGTTTTTT.

The chain recombines TRBV19 with TRBJ1-2; 8 bases align to TRBD1. CDR1 LNHDA and CDR2 SQIVND come from the germline V gene (reference sequence). The CDR3 covers 13 residues. V was pared by 6 bases and J by 8 bases, with 8 bases of the junction left unmatched. This CDR3 reads CASSPGQGKGYTF. Written as DNA, the CDR3 is TGTGCCAGTAGCCCAGGACAGGGAAAGGGCTACACCTTC.

The J gene is TRBJ1-1, the V gene TRBV4-1; D may be TRBD1 (5 bases). CDR1 and CDR2 from the germline V gene are MGHRA and YSYEKL. V dropped 6 bases and J dropped 6 bases, with 29 bases sitting between them. The CDR3 extends over 18 amino acids. The CDR3 is CASSPIGGALDRDAEAFF. CDR3 coding DNA: TGCGCCAGCAGTCCTATTGGCGGGGCCCTCGACCGGGACGCTGAAGCTTTCTTT.

This rearrangement joins TRBV5-1 to TRBJ1-1, with TRBD1 identical over 7 bases. CDR3 length: 14 amino acids. Trimming cost V 3 bases and J 3 bases; bases outside gene matches: 5. Germline V gives CDR1 SGHRS, CDR2 YFSETQ. DNA for the CDR3: TGCGCCAGCAGCTGGGCAGGGGGAGACACTGAAGCTTTCTTT. Its translation is CASSWAGGDTEAFF.

The chain is built from TRBV6-2 or TRBV6-3 and TRBJ2-7, with D tentatively TRBD2 (5 bases). V was shortened by 0 bases and J by 1 base, with 13 bases between the two germline ends. Per the germline V gene, CDR1 is MNHEY and CDR2 is SVGEGT. This CDR3 is 16 amino acids long. The CDR3 protein is CASSYSTTAGSYEQYF. In nucleotides, the CDR3 is TGTGCCAGCAGTTACTCGACTACAGCCGGATCCTACGAGCAGTACTTC.

Concerning this clone itself: At one end the junction does not follow the germline gene, possibly because of a read error. The rearrangement links TRBV2 to TRBJ1-5; 8 positions agree with TRBD1. CDR1 and CDR2 (germline): SNHLY, FYNNEI. The CDR3 totals 15 residues. The CDR3 sequence: CASSEDRGSNQPQHF. The CDR3 region has the DNA TGTGCCAGCAGCGAAGACAGGGGTAGCAATCAGCCCCAGCATTTT.

The chain employs TRBV5-1 and TRBJ2-7, with D maybe TRBD1 (6 bases). Germline V gives CDR1 SGHRS, CDR2 YFSETQ. The CDR3 has 14 amino acids. With 7 bases removed from V and 0 bases from J, the gap between germline ends came to 14 bases. CDR3 sequence: CASGYGTPSYEQYF. The CDR3 nucleotides read TGCGCCAGCGGGTACGGGACACCCTCCTACGAGCAGTACTTC.

This chain links TRBV4-2 with TRBJ2-7; D not certain. The germline V and J ends were trimmed by 4 bases and 5 bases, with 12 bases remaining between them. Germline CDR1 LGHNA, CDR2 YNFKEQ. The CDR3 sequence is 13 residues long. The CDR3 sequence: CASSLDTYNEQYF. The CDR3 coding sequence is TGTGCCAGCAGCCTAGATACATATAACGAGCAGTACTTC.

Written as DNA, the CDR3 is TGTGCCAGCAGCTTTAGGACTAGCGGTTCCTACAATGAGCAGTTCTTC. It translates to CASSFRTSGSYNEQFF. The rearrangement joins TRBV9 to TRBJ2-1; 10 bases agree with TRBD2. CDR1 and CDR2 (germline): SGDLS, YYNGEE. The CDR3 has 16 residues. Trimming removed 4 bases from V and 1 base from J; junction bases left unmatched: 5.